This paragraph covers one T cell receptor (beta chain) sequence. This CDR3 spans 16 amino acids. Germline assignment: CDR1 ENHRY and CDR2 SYGVKD. The J segment lost 8 bases and the V segment lost 6 bases, leaving 10 bases of the junction unmatched. The sample originates from a study of human T cells and chemical hapten exposure. TCRdb recomputed calls from the RACE reads with MiXCR, one row per CDR3 protein. The sample has around 360,000 distinct CDR3 sequences; about 6.3% are singletons. Time point: patch test 2, 6 weeks after DPC sensitization. Stated treatment: therapeutic diphenylcyclopropenone sensitization with weekly scalp DPC.

This chain joins TRBV10-3 and TRBJ1-6, with 10 positions matching TRBD1. The clonotype originates from a woman younger than 30 with alopecia areata. Some clones in this sample may be carry-over from other donors' samples. Sequencing used whole blood, obtained in connection with sensitization to the hapten diphenylcyclopropenone (DPC). The CDR3 is CAIRDPRQGADSPLHF. In nucleotides, the CDR3 is TGTGCCATCAGGGATCCCCGACAGGGGGCCGATTCACCCCTCCACTTT.